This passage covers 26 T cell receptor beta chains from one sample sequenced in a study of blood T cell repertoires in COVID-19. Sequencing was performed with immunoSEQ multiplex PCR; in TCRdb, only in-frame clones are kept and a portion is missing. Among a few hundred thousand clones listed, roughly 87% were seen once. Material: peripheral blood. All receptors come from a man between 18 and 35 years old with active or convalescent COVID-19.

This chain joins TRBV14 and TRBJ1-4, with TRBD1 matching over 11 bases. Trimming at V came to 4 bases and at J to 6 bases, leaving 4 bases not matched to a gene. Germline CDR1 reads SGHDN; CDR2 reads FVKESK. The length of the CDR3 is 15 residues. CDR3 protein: CASSLLGQGDEKLFF. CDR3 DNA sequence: TGTGCCAGCAGCCTTTTGGGACAGGGGGATGAAAAACTGTTTTTT.

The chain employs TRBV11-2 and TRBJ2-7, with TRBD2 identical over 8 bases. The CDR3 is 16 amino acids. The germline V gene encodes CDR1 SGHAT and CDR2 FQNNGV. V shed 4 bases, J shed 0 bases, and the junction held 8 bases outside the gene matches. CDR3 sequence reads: CASSSRLARSSYEQYF. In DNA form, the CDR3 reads TGTGCCAGCAGCTCACGACTAGCGAGGAGCTCCTACGAGCAGTACTTC.

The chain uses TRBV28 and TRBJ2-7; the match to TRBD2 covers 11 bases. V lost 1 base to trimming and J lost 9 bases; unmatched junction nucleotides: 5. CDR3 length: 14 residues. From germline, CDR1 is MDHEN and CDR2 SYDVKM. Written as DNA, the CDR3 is TGTGCCAGCAGTTTATCACTAGCGGGAGTTGGGCAGTACTTC. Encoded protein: CASSLSLAGVGQYF.

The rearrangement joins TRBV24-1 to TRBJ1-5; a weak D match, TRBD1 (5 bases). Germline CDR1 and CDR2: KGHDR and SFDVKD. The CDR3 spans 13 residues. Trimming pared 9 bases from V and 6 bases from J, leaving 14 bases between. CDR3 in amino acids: CATGQGGSQPQHF. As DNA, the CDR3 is TGTGCCACCGGGCAGGGAGGGTCTCAGCCCCAGCATTTT.

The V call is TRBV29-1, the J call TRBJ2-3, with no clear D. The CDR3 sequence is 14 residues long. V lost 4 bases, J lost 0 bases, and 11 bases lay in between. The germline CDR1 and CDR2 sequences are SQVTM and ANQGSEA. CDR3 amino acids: CSVGSLASTDTQYF. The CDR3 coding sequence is TGCAGCGTTGGGTCCTTGGCTAGCACAGATACGCAGTATTTT.

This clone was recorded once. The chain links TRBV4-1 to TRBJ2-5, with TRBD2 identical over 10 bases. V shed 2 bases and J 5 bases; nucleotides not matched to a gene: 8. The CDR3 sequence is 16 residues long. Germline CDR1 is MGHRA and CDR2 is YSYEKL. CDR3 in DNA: TGCGCCAGCAGCCAACTAGGGACTAGCGATCTGGAGACCCAGTACTTC. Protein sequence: CASSQLGTSDLETQYF.

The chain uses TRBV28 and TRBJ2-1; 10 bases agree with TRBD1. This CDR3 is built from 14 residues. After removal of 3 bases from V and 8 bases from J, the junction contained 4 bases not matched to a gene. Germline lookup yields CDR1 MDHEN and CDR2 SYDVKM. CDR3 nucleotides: TGTGCCAGCAGTTTCCGGGACAGGGGAGATGAGCAGTTCTTC. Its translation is CASSFRDRGDEQFF.

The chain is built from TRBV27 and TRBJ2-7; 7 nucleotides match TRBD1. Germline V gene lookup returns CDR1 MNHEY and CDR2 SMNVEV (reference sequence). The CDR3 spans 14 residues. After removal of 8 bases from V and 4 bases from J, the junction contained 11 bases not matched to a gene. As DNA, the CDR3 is TGTGCCAGCCAAAAACAGGGGATGCTTTACGAGCAGTACTTC. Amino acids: CASQKQGMLYEQYF.

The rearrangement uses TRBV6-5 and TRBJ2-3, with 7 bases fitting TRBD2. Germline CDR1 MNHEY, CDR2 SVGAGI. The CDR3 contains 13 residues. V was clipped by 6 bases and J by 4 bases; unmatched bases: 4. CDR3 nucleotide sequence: TGTGCCAGCAGGGGGGGGTTGTCAGATACGCAGTATTTT. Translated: CASRGGLSDTQYF.

DNA for the CDR3: TGTGCCAGTAGTATAAAACAGGGGGCAACTGGCTACACCTTC. The encoded protein is CASSIKQGATGYTF. The chain combines TRBV19 with TRBJ1-2, with 9 bases that match TRBD1. Germline V gene data show CDR1 as LNHDA and CDR2 as SQIVND (reference sequence). The CDR3 is 14 amino acids. V was pared by 2 bases and J by 7 bases, with 5 bases of the junction left unmatched.

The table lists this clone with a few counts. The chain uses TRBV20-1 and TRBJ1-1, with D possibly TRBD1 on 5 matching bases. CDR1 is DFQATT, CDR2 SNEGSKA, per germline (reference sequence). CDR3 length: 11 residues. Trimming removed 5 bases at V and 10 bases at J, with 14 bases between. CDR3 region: CSAPRAGTAFF. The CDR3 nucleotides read TGCAGTGCTCCAAGAGCGGGGACAGCTTTCTTT.

CDR3 nucleotide sequence: TGTGCCAGCAGCCGTTGGGGGGGAAGAAACACTGAAGCTTTCTTT. Protein: CASSRWGGRNTEAFF. This chain uses TRBV5-6 with TRBJ1-1; tentatively, D is TRBD1 (5 bases). The CDR3 has 15 residues. Trimming left V 4 bases short and J 2 bases short, with 15 bases between. Germline V gene data show CDR1 as SGHDT and CDR2 as YYEEEE.

DNA of the CDR3: TGTGCCAGCAGCGCAGTACCCGATAATTCACCCCTCCACTTT. Its protein product is CASSAVPDNSPLHF. The chain links TRBV9 to TRBJ1-6; D not resolved. Deletions cut 3 bases from V and 5 bases from J, with 9 bases between. Per germline, CDR1 SGDLS and CDR2 YYNGEE. The CDR3 loop spans 14 amino acids.

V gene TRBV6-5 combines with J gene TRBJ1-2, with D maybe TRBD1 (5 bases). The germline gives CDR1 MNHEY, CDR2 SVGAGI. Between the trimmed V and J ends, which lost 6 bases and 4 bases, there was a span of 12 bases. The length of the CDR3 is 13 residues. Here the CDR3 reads CASSTLRGYGYTF. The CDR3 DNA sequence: TGTGCCAGCAGCACCCTTAGGGGCTATGGCTACACCTTC.

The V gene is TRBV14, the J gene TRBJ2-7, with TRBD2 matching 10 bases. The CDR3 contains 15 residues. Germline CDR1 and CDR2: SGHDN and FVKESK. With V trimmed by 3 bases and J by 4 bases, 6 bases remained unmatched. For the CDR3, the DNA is TGTGCCAGCAGCCACGAGCGGGAGGGCCTTTACGAGCAGTACTTC. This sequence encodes CASSHEREGLYEQYF.

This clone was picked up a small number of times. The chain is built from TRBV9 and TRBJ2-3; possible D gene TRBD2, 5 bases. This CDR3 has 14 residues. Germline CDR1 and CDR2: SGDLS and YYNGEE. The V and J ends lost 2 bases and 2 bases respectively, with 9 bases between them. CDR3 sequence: CASSVRGFTDTQYF. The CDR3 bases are TGTGCCAGCAGCGTCCGGGGATTCACAGATACGCAGTATTTT.

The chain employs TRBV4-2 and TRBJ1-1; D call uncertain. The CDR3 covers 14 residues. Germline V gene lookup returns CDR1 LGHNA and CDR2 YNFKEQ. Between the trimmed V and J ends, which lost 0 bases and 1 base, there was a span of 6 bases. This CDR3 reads CASSQDRRNTEAFF. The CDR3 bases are TGTGCCAGCAGCCAAGACAGAAGGAACACTGAAGCTTTCTTT.

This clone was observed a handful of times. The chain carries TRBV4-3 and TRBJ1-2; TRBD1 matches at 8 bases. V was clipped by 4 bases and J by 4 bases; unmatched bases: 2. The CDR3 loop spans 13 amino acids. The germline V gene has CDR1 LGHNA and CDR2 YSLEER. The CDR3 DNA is TGCGCCAGCAGCCCAGGACAGGGCTATGGCTACACCTTC. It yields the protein CASSPGQGYGYTF.

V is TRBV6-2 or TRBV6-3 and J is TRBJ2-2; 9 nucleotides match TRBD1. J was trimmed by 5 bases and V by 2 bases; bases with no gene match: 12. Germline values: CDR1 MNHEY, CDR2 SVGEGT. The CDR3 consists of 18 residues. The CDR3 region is CASSYRSKDRGRTGELFF. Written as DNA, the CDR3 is TGTGCCAGCAGTTACCGATCCAAAGACAGGGGGAGGACCGGGGAGCTGTTTTTT.

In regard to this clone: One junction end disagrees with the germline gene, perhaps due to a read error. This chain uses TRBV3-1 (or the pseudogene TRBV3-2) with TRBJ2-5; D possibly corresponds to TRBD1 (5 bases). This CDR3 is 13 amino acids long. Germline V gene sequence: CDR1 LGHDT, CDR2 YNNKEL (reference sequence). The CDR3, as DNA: TGTGCCAGCACCCAAAGGGGAAGCGAGACCCAGTACTTC. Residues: CASTQRGSETQYF.

The CDR3 bases are TGTGCCAGCAGCTTGGCCCCTGGGAGCGCCGGGGAGCTGTTTTTT. It yields the protein CASSLAPGSAGELFF. This sequence joins TRBV5-4 and TRBJ2-2, with D perhaps TRBD2 (5 bases). Germline values: CDR1 SGHNT, CDR2 YYREEE (reference sequence). This CDR3 contains 15 residues. Trimming removed 0 bases at V and 6 bases at J, with 12 bases between.

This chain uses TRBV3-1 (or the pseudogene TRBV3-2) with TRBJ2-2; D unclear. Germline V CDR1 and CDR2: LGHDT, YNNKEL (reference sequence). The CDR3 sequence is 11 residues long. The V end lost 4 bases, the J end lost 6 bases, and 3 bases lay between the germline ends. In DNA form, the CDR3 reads TGTGCCAGCAGCCTCTCCGGGGAGCTGTTTTTT. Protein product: CASSLSGELFF.

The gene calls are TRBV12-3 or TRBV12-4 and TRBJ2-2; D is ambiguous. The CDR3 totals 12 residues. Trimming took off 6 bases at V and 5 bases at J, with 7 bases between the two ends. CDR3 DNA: TGTGCCAGCAGCCCTGTGACCGGGGAGCTGTTTTTT. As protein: CASSPVTGELFF.

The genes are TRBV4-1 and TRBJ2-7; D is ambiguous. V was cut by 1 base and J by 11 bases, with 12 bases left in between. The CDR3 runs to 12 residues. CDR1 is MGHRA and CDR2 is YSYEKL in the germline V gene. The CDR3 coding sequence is TGCGCCAGCAGCCAAGTGGGCCCTGAAAAGTACTTC. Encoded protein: CASSQVGPEKYF.

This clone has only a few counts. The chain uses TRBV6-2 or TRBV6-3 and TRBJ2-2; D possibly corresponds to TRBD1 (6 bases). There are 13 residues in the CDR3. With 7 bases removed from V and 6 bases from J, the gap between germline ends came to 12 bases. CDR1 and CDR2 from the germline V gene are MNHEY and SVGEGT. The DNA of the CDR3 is TGTGCCAGCATCCCGGGACACGCCGGGGAGCTGTTTTTT. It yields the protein CASIPGHAGELFF.

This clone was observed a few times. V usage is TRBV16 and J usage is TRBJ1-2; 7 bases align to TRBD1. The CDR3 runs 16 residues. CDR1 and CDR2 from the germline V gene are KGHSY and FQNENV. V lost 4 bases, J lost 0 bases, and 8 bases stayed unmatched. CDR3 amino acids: CASSRFDRAPNYGYTF. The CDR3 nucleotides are TGTGCCAGCAGCCGATTCGACAGGGCCCCTAACTATGGCTACACCTTC.